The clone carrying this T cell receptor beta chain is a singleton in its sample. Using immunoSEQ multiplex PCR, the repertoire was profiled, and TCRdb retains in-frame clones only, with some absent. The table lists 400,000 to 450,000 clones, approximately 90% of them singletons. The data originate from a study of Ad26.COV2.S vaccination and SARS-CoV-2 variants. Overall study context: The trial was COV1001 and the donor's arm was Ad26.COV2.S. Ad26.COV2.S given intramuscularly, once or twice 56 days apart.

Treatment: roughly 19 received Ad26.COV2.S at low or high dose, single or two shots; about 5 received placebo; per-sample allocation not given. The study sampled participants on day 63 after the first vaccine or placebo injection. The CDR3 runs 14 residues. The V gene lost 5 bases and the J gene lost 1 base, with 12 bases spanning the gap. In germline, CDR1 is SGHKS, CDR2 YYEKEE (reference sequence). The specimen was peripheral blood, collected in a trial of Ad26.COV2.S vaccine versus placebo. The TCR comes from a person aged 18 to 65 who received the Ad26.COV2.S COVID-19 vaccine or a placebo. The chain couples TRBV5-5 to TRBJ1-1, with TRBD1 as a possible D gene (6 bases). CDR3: CASSMPGQNTEAFF. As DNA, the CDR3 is TGTGCCAGCAGTATGCCGGGACAGAACACTGAAGCTTTCTTT.